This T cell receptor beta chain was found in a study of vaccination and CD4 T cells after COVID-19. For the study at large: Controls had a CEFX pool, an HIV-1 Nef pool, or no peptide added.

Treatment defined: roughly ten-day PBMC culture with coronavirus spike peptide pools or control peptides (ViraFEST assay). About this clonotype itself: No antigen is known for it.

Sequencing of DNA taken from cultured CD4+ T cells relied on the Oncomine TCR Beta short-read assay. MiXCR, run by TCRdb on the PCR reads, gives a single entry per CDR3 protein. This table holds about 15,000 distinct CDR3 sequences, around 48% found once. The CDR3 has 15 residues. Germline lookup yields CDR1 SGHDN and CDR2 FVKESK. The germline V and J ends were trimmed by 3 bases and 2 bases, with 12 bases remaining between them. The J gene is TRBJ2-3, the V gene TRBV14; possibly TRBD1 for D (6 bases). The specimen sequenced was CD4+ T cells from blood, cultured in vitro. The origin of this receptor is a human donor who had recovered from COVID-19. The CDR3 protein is CASSHRDIVTDTQYF. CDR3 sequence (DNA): TGTGCCAGCAGCCATCGGGACATAGTCACAGATACGCAGTATTTT. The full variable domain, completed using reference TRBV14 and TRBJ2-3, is EAGVTQFPSHSVIEKGQTVTLRCDPISGHDNLYWYRRVMGKEIKFLLHFVKESKQDESGMPNNRFLAERTGGTYSTLKVQPAELEDSGVYFCASSHRDIVTDTQYFGPGTRLTVL.